This T cell receptor (beta chain) is drawn from a study of cytomegalovirus exposure and HLA in healthy donors. V trimming: 5 bases; J trimming: 7 bases; junction bases outside the gene matches: 9. Germline V gene sequence: CDR1 MDHEN, CDR2 SYDVKM. The CDR3 length is 14 residues. Amplification used 60 Vbeta primers and 13 Jbeta primers. Methods used by the authors: Approximately 79 million unique TCR beta chains, roughly 11 million of them shared, were counted by a later analysis. The method was immunoSEQ multiplex PCR; TCRdb's version includes in-frame clones alone and lacks a portion of them. Clone size and V and J calls were adopted from that table, with D and trimming inferred from the DNA. Here the sample spans about 270,000 clones, around two thirds being singletons. Regarding the study as a whole: According to an earlier analysis, most TCR beta V segments yielded productive rearrangements about 90% or about 30% of the time. CMV serostatus stood as the only immune exposure information on hand. Exclusion applied to some V segments, including TRBV6-2 and TRBV6-3, as they were indistinguishable.

This clone turned up a few times. Antigen unknown. The chain has TRBV28 and TRBJ1-2; 8 bases are a match to TRBD1. The specimen was PBMCs. This clonotype originated in a female donor in good health and CMV-seronegative. DNA for the CDR3: TGTGCCAGCAGTCCCCACCGGACAGGGACTGGCTACACCTTC. Protein: CASSPHRTGTGYTF.